This T cell receptor (beta chain) was documented in a study of T-cell memory formation after mild COVID-19. Study-wide context: Clusters were largely donor specific. Study conclusions and caveats: Day 15 to 85 contractors were CD4/CD8 balanced; later expanders leaned CD4+. Nothing confirmed that second-wave clones peaking on day 37 were specific for SARS-CoV-2.

This clonotype was found many times. Its specificity is not known. Germline trimming cut 4 bases from V and 11 bases from J; bases unmatched to any gene: 6. This CDR3 is 15 amino acids long. CDR1 and CDR2 (germline): KGHDR, SFDVKD. 5'RACE primed at constant segments yielded TCR alpha and TCR beta cDNA libraries bearing sample barcodes and UMIs. TCRdb itself ran the 5' RACE reads through MiXCR, one entry per CDR3 protein. The sample records 530,000 or so distinct CDR3 sequences, around 16% being singletons. The chain links TRBV24-1 to TRBJ2-1; TRBD2 agrees at 14 bases. The sequence was collected from an adult woman who had mild COVID-19 (a few samples of this study predate the infection). Cell type and time point are not known. Source material: PBMCs or a T cell subset sorted from them (not recorded which). Here the CDR3 DNA reads TGTGCCACCAGTGACTGGGGACTAGCGGGAGAGAAGCAGTTCTTC. The encoded protein is CATSDWGLAGEKQFF.